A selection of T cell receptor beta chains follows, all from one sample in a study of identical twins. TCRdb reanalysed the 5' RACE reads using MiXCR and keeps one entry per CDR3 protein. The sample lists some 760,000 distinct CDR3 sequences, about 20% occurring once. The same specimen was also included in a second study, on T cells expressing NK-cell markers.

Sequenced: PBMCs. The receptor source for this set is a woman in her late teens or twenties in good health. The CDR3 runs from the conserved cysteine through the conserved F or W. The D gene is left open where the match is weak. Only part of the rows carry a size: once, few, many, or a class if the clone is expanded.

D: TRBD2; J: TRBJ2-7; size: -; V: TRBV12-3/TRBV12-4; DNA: TGTGCCAGCAGCCTTGGACTAGCGGGAACAGGCGAGCAGTACTTC; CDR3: CASSLGLAGTGEQYF
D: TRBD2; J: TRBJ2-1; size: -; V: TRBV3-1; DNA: TGTGCCAGCAGCCCCCTATCCCTAGCGGAACTATACAATGAGCAGTTCTTC; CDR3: CASSPLSLAELYNEQFF
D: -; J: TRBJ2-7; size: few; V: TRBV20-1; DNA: TGCAGTGCTAGGGTTGGGGCCCTCGACGAGCAGTACTTC; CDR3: CSARVGALDEQYF
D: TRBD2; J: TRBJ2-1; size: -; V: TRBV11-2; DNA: TGTGCCAGCAGCTTAGAAGCTAGCGGGTTTTACAATGAGCAGTTCTTC; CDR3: CASSLEASGFYNEQFF
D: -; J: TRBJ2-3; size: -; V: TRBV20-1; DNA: TGCAGTGCTAGACGGGGGGCCAACACAGATACGCAGTATTTT; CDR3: CSARRGANTDTQYF
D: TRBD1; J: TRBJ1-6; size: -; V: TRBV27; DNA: TGTGCCAGCAGCCCGGGACAGCAGTTTTCACCCCTCCACTTT; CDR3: CASSPGQQFSPLHF
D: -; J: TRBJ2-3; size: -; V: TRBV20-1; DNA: TGCAGTGCTAGAACAACGGGACAATCCGATACGCAGTATTTT; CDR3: CSARTTGQSDTQYF
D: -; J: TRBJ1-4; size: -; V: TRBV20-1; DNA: TGCAGTGTGAGGGGGGGAACTAATGAAAAACTGTTTTTT; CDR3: CSVRGGTNEKLFF
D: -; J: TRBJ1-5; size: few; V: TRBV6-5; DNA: TGTGCCAGCAGTTACTCCCAGGGGAGCAATCAGCCCCAGCATTTT; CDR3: CASSYSQGSNQPQHF
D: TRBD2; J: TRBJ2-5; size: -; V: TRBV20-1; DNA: TGCAGTGCTAGGGAGAGCGGGGGAAAAGAGACCCAGTACTTC; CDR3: CSARESGGKETQYF
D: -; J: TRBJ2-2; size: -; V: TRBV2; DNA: TGTGCCAGCAGTGAAGAGGGCCTGGCTTCGAACACCGGGGAGCTGTTTTTT; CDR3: CASSEEGLASNTGELFF
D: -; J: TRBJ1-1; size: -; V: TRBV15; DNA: TGTGCCACCAGCAGAGATCGGTGGACTGAAGCTTTCTTT; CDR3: CATSRDRWTEAFF
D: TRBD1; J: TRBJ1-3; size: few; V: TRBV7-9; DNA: TGTGCCAGCAGCGAGCCGGGACAGGCTTACTCTGGAAACACCATATATTTT; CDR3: CASSEPGQAYSGNTIYF
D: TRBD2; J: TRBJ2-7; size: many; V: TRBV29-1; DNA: TGCAGCGCCGCACTAGCGGGGGGCTCCATCGAGCAGTACTTC; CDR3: CSAALAGGSIEQYF
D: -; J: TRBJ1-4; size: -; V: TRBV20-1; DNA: TGCAGTGCTCAAAGGTCCAGGGTGGATGAAAAACTGTTTTTT; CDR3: CSAQRSRVDEKLFF
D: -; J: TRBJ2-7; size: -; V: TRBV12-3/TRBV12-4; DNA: TGTGCCAGCAGTTTAAGGGTAGCGGCGACCTACGAGCAGTACTTC; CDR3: CASSLRVAATYEQYF
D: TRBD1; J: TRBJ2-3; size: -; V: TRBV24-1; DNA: TGTGCCACCAGTGATCCGACAGGGAGCACAGATACGCAGTATTTT; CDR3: CATSDPTGSTDTQYF
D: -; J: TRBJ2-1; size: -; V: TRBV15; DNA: TGTGCCACCAGGGGGGGAAGGGTTTGGTTCTTC; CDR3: CATRGGRVWFF
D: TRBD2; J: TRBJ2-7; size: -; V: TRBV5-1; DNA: TGCGCCAGCAGGTGGGGAGGGGCCTCCTACTACGAGCAGTACTTC; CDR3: CASRWGGASYYEQYF
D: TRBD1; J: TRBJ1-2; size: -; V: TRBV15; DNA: TGTGCCACCAGCAGTTTAGCCAGGGGGCGCGAGGGCTATGGCTACACCTTC; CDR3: CATSSLARGREGYGYTF
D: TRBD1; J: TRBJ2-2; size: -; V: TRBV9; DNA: TGTGCCAGCAGCGTAGAGGGGGCAAGCACCGGGGAGCTGTTTTTT; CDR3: CASSVEGASTGELFF
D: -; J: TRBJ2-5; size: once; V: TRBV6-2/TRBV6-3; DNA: TGTGCCAGCAGTTACATGCGGCACCCCCAAGAGACCCAGTACTTC; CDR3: CASSYMRHPQETQYF
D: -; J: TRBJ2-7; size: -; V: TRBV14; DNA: TGTGCCAGCAGCCAAGCTGATAGGGGTGAGCAGTACTTC; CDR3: CASSQADRGEQYF
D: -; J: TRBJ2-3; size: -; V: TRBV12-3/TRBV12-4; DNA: TGTGCCAGCAGTTTAAGGGTCAAGGGGCGAGGTACAGATACGCAGTATTTT; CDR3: CASSLRVKGRGTDTQYF
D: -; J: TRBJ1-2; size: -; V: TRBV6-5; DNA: TGTGCCAGCAGTTACTCGAGTATGGGCCAGGGCGCTGGCTACACCTTC; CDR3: CASSYSSMGQGAGYTF
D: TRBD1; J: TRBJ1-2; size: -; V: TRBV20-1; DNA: TGCAGTGCTAAGCGGGACAGCGCCTATGGCTACACCTTC; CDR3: CSAKRDSAYGYTF
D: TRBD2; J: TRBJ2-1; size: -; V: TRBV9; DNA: TGTGCCAGCAGCGTAGGTGCGGGAGGTCTGGATGAGCAGTTCTTC; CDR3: CASSVGAGGLDEQFF
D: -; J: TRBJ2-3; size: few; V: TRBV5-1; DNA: TGCGCCAGCAGCTTGAGCCGGGCGGGGTCCACAGATACGCAGTATTTT; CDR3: CASSLSRAGSTDTQYF
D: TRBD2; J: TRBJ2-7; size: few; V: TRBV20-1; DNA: TGCAGTGCTTCCGGGACTAGCGGGAGGCCCCAAAACGAGCAGTACTTC; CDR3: CSASGTSGRPQNEQYF
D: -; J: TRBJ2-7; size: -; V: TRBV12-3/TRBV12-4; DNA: TGTGCCAGCAGGCACCGGGACTCTTCCTACGAGCAGTACTTC; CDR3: CASRHRDSSYEQYF
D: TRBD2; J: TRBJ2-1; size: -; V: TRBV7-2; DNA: TGTGCCAGCAGCTTAAAGCGGGAGATAAACAATGAGCAGTTCTTC; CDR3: CASSLKREINNEQFF
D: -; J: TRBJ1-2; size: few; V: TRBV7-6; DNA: TGTGCCAGCAGCTCACAGGGCGGGGTGCCCTACACCTTC; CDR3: CASSSQGGVPYTF
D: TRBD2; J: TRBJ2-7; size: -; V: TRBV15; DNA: TGTGCCACCAGTAAGACTAGCGGGTTCTCCTACGAGCAGTACTTC; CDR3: CATSKTSGFSYEQYF
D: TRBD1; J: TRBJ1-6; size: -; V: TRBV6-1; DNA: TGTGCCAGCGGACAGGTTAAGAATTCACCCCTCCACTTT; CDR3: CASGQVKNSPLHF
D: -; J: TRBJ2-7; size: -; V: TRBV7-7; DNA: TGTGCCAGCAGCTGTCCCACAGTCTCCTACGAGCAGTACTTC; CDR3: CASSCPTVSYEQYF
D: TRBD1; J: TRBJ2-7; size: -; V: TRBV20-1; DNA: TGCAGTGCTAGCCTGACAGGGGAAATCGACGAGCAGTACTTC; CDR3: CSASLTGEIDEQYF
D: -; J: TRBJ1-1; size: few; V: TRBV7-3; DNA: TGTGCCAGCAGCCGTCACACGAACACTGAAGCTTTCTTT; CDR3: CASSRHTNTEAFF